This TCR beta chain emerged from a study of blood T cell repertoires in COVID-19. Study information: Specimens from acute and convalescent COVID-19 originated in the United States, Italy and Spain. Sources were T cells, B-cell-depleted T cells, or PBMCs; the material itself was cDNA or gDNA.

Original analysis: The authors estimated nucleated cell counts from reference gene primer amplification. The data were produced by immunoSEQ multiplex PCR, yet TCRdb's version contains in-frame clones alone and is incomplete. V, J and clone size are taken as reported in that table, and D and trimming were inferred from the DNA itself. Here the sample spans about 120,000 clones, approximately 80% being singletons. Trimming removed 0 bases at V and 3 bases at J, with 9 bases between. Germline CDR1 and CDR2: SGDLS and YYNGEE. The CDR3 extends over 14 amino acids. This rearrangement joins TRBV9 to TRBJ1-2; D gene unclear. The sequence derives from a man between 65 and 79 years old with acute or convalescent COVID-19. Sequencing was performed on peripheral blood. CDR3: CASSVGADDYGYTF. In DNA form, the CDR3 reads TGTGCCAGCAGCGTAGGGGCAGACGACTATGGCTACACCTTC.